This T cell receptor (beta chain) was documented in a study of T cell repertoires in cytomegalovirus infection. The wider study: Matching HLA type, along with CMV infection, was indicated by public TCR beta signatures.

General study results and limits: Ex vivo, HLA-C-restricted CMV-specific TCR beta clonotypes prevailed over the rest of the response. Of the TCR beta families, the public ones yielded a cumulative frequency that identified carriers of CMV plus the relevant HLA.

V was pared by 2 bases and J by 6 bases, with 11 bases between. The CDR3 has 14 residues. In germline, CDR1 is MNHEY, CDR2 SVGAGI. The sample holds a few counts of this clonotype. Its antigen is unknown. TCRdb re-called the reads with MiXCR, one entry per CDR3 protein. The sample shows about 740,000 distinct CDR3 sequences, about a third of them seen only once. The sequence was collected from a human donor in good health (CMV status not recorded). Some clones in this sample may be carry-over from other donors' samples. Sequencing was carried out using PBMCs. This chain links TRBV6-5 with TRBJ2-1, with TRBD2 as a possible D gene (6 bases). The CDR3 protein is CASSYGTRSNEQFF. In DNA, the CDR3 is TGTGCCAGCAGTTACGGGACTCGTAGCAATGAGCAGTTCTTC.